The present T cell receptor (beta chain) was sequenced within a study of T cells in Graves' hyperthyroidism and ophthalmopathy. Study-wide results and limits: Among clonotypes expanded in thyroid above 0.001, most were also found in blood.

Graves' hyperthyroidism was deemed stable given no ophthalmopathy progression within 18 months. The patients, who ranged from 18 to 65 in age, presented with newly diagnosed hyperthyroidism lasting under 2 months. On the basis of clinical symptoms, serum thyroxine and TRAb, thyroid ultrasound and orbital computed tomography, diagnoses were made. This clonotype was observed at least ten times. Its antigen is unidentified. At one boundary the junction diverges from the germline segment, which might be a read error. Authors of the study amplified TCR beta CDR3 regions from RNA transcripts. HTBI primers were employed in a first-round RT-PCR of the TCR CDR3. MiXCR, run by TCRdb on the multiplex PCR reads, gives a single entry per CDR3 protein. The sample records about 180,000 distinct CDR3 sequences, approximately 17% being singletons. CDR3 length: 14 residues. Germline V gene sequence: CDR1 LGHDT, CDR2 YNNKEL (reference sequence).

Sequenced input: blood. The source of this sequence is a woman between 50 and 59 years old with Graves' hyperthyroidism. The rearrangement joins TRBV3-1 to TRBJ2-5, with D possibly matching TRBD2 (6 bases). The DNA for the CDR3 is TGTGCCAGCAGCCAACCTCGGGACTCGATCCCGGGAGACTTC. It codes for CASSQPRDSIPGDF.